This T cell receptor (beta chain) is drawn from a study of sequential checkpoint blockade in melanoma. The overall study: TCRβ was sequenced from DNA of approximately 91 pretreatment tumors.

TCRdb's table, derived via immunoSEQ multiplex PCR, lists solely in-frame clones and lacks some. The sample holds about 37,000 clones, under 35% seen once. Treatment defined: randomized to nivolumab then ipilimumab (arm A) or the reverse (arm B). This receptor was taken from a human donor with melanoma. The sequenced sample was tumor tissue (inferred from file names), obtained from a patient given nivolumab and ipilimumab in sequence.

CDR3 coding DNA: TGTGCCAGCACCACGGGACAGGCCTCCTATGGCTACACCTTC. Its translation: CASTTGQASYGYTF. V and J are TRBV28 and TRBJ1-2, with 8 bases lining up with TRBD1. There are 14 residues in the CDR3. Germline V CDR1 and CDR2: MDHEN, SYDVKM. The V gene end was trimmed by 7 bases and the J gene end by 4 bases; junction bases not matched to a gene: 8.